The T cell receptor beta chain described here comes from a study of blood T cell repertoires in COVID-19. Overall study: The analysed material was cDNA or gDNA that came from T cells, B-cell-depleted T cells, or PBMCs.

This clone was counted a few times. Seattle patients were enrolled while actively infected and followed longitudinally. In the authors' workflow: By means of reference gene primer amplification, nucleated cell counts were estimated. Here immunoSEQ multiplex PCR was the method, and the copy in TCRdb shows in-frame clones only, minus some. The V and J calls and clone size were taken over from that table, and D and trimming were inferred from the DNA. The sample lists about 200,000 clones; approximately 85% were seen once. The TCR was taken from a woman in her 70s with COVID-19, enrolled during active disease. What was sequenced was peripheral blood.

CDR3 amino acids: CASSQILTGYYSPLHF. As DNA, the CDR3 is TGCGCCAGCAGCCAAATCCTGACAGGGTATTATTCACCCCTCCACTTT. The rearrangement links TRBV4-1 to TRBJ1-6; TRBD1 matches 7 bases. CDR3 length: 16 residues. CDR1 and CDR2 from the germline V gene are MGHRA and YSYEKL. V lost 2 bases and J lost 8; bases outside the gene matches: 9.